In its sample, the clone carrying this T cell receptor (beta chain) was seen once. The same CDR3 arises from other DNA sequences in this sample as well. The data belong to a study of blood T cell repertoires in COVID-19. Clones were sequenced by immunoSEQ multiplex PCR, and TCRdb holds only the in-frame ones, with some missing. The table lists around 500,000 clones, roughly nine tenths of them singletons. The CDR3 has 15 amino acids. V dropped 2 bases and J dropped 0 bases, with 9 bases sitting between them. Per the germline V gene, CDR1 is SGHRS and CDR2 is YFSETQ. The TCR comes from a woman in her sixties or seventies who had recovered from COVID-19. The specimen sequenced was PBMCs or T cells enriched from blood (not recorded which). The chain links TRBV5-1 to TRBJ1-5; the D gene is possibly TRBD1 (5 bases). As DNA, the CDR3 is TGCGCCAGCAGCTTTTCGGGGGATAGCAATCAGCCCCAGCATTTT. Translation gives CASSFSGDSNQPQHF.